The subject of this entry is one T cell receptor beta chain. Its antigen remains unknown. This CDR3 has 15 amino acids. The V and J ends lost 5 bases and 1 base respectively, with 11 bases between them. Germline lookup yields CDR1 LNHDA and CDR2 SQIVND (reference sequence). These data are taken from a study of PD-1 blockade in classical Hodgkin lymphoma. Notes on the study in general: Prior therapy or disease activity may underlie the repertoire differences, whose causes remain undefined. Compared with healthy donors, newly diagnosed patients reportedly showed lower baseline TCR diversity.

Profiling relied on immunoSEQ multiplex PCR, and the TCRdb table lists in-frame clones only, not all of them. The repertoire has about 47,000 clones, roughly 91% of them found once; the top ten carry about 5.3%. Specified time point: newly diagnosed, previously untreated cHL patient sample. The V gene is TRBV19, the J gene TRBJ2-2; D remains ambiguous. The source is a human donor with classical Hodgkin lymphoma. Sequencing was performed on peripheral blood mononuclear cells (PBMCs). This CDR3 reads CASSPSPRNTGELFF. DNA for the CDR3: TGTGCCAGTAGTCCCTCCCCCAGGAACACCGGGGAGCTGTTTTTT.